Each of the 23 T cell receptor beta chains below was sequenced from the same sample in a study of blood T cells in healthy people across ages. With a J-beta primer mix and a sample-barcoded 5' primer, a second PCR ran about 7 to 12 cycles. TCRdb fed the 5' RACE reads into MiXCR, producing one record per CDR3 protein. The sample comprises approximately 780,000 distinct CDR3 sequences, 20% to 30% of which are singletons, and around 3% rests with the top ten. The same data also contributed to another study, on T cells of mothers and their children.

Material for sequencing was blood. The origin of the receptors is a boy between 10 and 17 years old in good health.

The chain links TRBV28 to TRBJ2-5; perhaps TRBD2 as D (6 bases). With the DNA end fitting TRBJ2-1 better, the J assignment may be wrong. CDR3 size: 16 residues. Germline CDR1 and CDR2: MDHEN and SYDVKM. CDR3 sequence reads: CASSLVTSRGRNEQFF. CDR3 nucleotides: TGTGCCAGCAGTTTAGTAACTAGCCGGGGACGCAATGAGCAGTTCTTC.

There are a few counts of this clonotype. V is TRBV2 and J is TRBJ2-5; 13 nucleotides line up with TRBD2. The J call may be incorrect, as the DNA end agrees better with TRBJ2-1. The V gene's germline CDR1 is SNHLY and CDR2 FYNNEI. This CDR3 comprises 16 residues. CDR3 in amino acids: CASSDGLAGADNEQFF. For the CDR3, the DNA is TGTGCCAGCAGTGACGGACTAGCGGGGGCGGACAATGAGCAGTTCTTC.

This clonotype has just a few counts. The chain is built from TRBV3-1 and TRBJ1-4, with 7 bases fitting TRBD1. This CDR3 contains 14 residues. CDR1 is LGHDT and CDR2 is YNNKEL in the germline V gene (reference sequence). J lost 8 bases, V lost 6 bases, and 9 bases had no gene match. The CDR3 spells CASRQRGLKEKLFF. The CDR3, as DNA: TGTGCCAGCAGGCAAAGGGGGCTAAAGGAAAAACTGTTTTTT.

This clonotype was detected only a few times. The CDR3, as DNA: TGCAGCGTAATTAGCGGGACCTCCTACGAGCAGTACGTC. Amino acids: CSVISGTSYEQYV. This rearrangement joins TRBV29-1 to TRBJ2-7; the match to TRBD2 covers 8 bases. The V gene end was trimmed by 6 bases and the J gene end by 0 bases; junction bases not matched to a gene: 4. Germline CDR1 is SQVTM and CDR2 is ANQGSEA. The CDR3 extends over 13 amino acids.

The chain has TRBV13 and TRBJ1-2; no reliable D call. Germline loops: CDR1 PRHDT, CDR2 FYEKMQ (reference sequence). V lost 3 bases and J 4 bases, leaving 12 bases between the germline ends. CDR3 length equals 14 residues. For the CDR3, the DNA is TGTGCCAGCAGCTTCTCCGGGATGGGCTATGGCTACACCTTC. This translates into CASSFSGMGYGYTF.

This chain joins TRBV5-1 and TRBJ2-7; D gene uncertain. The CDR3 length is 15 residues. V was pared by 0 bases and J by 6 bases, with 16 bases between. Germline V gives CDR1 SGHRS, CDR2 YFSETQ. The CDR3 loop is CASSLVETEYSEQYF. CDR3 in DNA: TGCGCCAGCAGCTTGGTCGAGACGGAGTATAGCGAGCAGTACTTC.

CDR3 nucleotide sequence: TGTGCCAGTATTCAGGGGAGGGCCTCGAACACTGAAGCTTTCTTT. Its protein is CASIQGRASNTEAFF. J is TRBJ1-1 and V is TRBV19, with a tentative D call TRBD1 (6 bases). Per the germline V gene, CDR1 is LNHDA and CDR2 is SQIVND (reference sequence). Trimming stripped 7 bases from V and 1 base from J, with 16 bases between. The CDR3 runs 15 residues. The whole variable domain, remainder taken from reference TRBV19 and TRBJ1-1, is DGGITQSPKYLFRKEGQNVTLSCEQNLNHDAMYWYRQDPGQGLRLIYYSQIVNDFQKGDIAEGYSVSREKKESFPLTVTSAQKNPTAFYLCASIQGRASNTEAFFGQGTRLTVV.

The chain recombines TRBV5-1 with TRBJ2-2, with D possibly matching TRBD1 (6 bases). V lost 2 bases and J lost 3, with 11 bases in between. This CDR3 is built from 15 residues. CDR1 is SGHRS, CDR2 YFSETQ, per germline. CDR3 amino acids: CASSFNPGDTGELFF. CDR3 bases: TGCGCCAGCAGCTTTAACCCAGGGGACACCGGGGAGCTGTTTTTT.

This clonotype was observed a handful of times. V and J are TRBV7-3 and TRBJ2-6; 8 bases are a match to TRBD2. Germline V gives CDR1 SGHTA, CDR2 FQGTGA. This CDR3 has 18 amino acids. J gave up 0 bases and V 5 bases, and 9 bases lay outside the gene matches. The CDR3 DNA reads TGTGCCAGCAGCAGAACGGGGGGGCACCTCTCTGGGGCCAACGTCCTGACTTTC. This sequence encodes CASSRTGGHLSGANVLTF.

On this clonotype: Because it lacks the conserved phenylalanine or tryptophan at the end, this CDR3 is likely a read error. Here the CDR3 DNA reads TGTGCCAGCAGCTTGCCGGGGACGCTCTATGGCTACACCCTC. Translation: CASSLPGTLYGYTL. This chain joins TRBV7-9 and TRBJ1-2; D is perhaps TRBD1 (5 bases). V was shortened by 3 bases and J by 4 bases, with 12 bases between the two germline ends. Germline-derived CDR1 and CDR2 are SEHNR and FQNEAQ (reference sequence). The CDR3 has 14 amino acids.

This sequence joins TRBV18 and TRBJ2-7; D might be TRBD1 (6 bases). Judging by the DNA end, TRBJ2-1 fits better; the J call may be wrong. The CDR3 sequence is 14 residues long. Germline V gene lookup returns CDR1 KGHSH and CDR2 LQKENI. Here the CDR3 reads CASSLGTNNNEQFF. In DNA form, the CDR3 reads TGTGCCAGCTCACTAGGGACAAACAACAATGAGCAGTTCTTC.

About this clonotype: Its ends do not fully match the called genes, so a read error is possible. CDR3 in amino acids: CTSSPPSRETQYF. DNA of the CDR3: TGTACCAGCAGTCCCCCCTCCCGAGAGACCCAGTACTTC. This sequence joins TRBV27 and TRBJ2-5; D ambiguous. This CDR3 is 13 amino acids long. Germline loops: CDR1 MNHEY, CDR2 SMNVEV (reference sequence).

The chain is built from TRBV28 and TRBJ2-2; a possible D gene is TRBD2 (5 bases). The germline V gene has CDR1 MDHEN and CDR2 SYDVKM. The CDR3 is 15 amino acids. V lost 5 bases, J lost 4 bases, and 14 bases lay in between. This chain's CDR3 is CASSPPSGFTGELFF. CDR3 nucleotide sequence: TGTGCCAGCAGTCCCCCTTCGGGGTTCACCGGGGAGCTGTTTTTT.

This clonotype was counted many times. This chain uses TRBV29-1 with TRBJ2-1; D unresolved. V dropped 5 bases and J dropped 3 bases, with 17 bases sitting between them. The CDR3 is 15 residues long. CDR1 SQVTM and CDR2 ANQGSEA come from the germline V gene. This CDR3 is CSVTDRRLIYNEQFF. The CDR3 DNA is TGCAGCGTTACGGACCGAAGATTGATCTACAATGAGCAGTTCTTC.

The rearrangement links TRBV7-2 to TRBJ2-3; 8 bases match TRBD2. CDR1 is SGHTA, CDR2 FQGNSA, per germline. V shed 2 bases, J shed 4 bases, and the junction held 5 bases outside the gene matches. CDR3 length: 15 residues. As DNA, the CDR3 is TGTGCCAGCAGCTTAAGTCTAGCGGGCCCAGATACGCAGTATTTT. It encodes CASSLSLAGPDTQYF.

This chain uses TRBV6-1 with TRBJ2-6; no clear D gene. Germline assignment: CDR1 MNHNS and CDR2 SASEGT. The CDR3 length is 16 residues. Trimming removed 6 bases from V and 1 base from J, with 13 bases in between. CDR3 nucleotides: TGTGCCAGCAGCCGGTTGTCCGGGTCTGGGGCCAACGTCCTGACTTTC. Amino acids: CASSRLSGSGANVLTF.

This chain uses TRBV5-1 with TRBJ2-5, with TRBD2 matching 8 bases. This CDR3 region has 15 residues. CDR1 is SGHRS and CDR2 is YFSETQ in the germline V gene. Trimming removed 1 base from V and 2 bases from J; junction bases left unmatched: 4. In nucleotides, the CDR3 is TGCGCCAGCAGCTTGCCGGGGGGGACGCAAGAGACCCAGTACTTC. It codes for CASSLPGGTQETQYF.

In its sample, this clonotype was seen a few times. The V call is TRBV29-1, the J call TRBJ1-2; D is unclear. Germline loops: CDR1 SQVTM, CDR2 ANQGSEA. The CDR3 sequence is 11 residues long. V was cut by 4 bases and J by 7 bases, with 10 bases left in between. The CDR3 here is CSVVKGSGYTF. The CDR3 DNA sequence: TGCAGCGTTGTCAAAGGGAGTGGCTACACCTTC. The whole variable domain, filled in from reference TRBV29-1 and TRBJ1-2, reads SAVISQKPSRDICQRGTSLTIQCQVDSQVTMMFWYRQQPGQSLTLIATANQGSEATYESGFVIDKFPISRPNLTFSTLTVSNMSPEDSSIYLCSVVKGSGYTFGSGTRLTVV.

The chain has TRBV27 and TRBJ1-2; 8 bases agree with TRBD1. The CDR3 runs 15 residues. Trimming removed 6 bases from V and 5 bases from J; junction bases left unmatched: 11. Germline V gene sequence: CDR1 MNHEY, CDR2 SMNVEV (reference sequence). The CDR3 DNA reads as TGTGCCAGCAGGTTTGGCAGGGGGCAAGGGTATGGCTACACCTTC. It translates to CASRFGRGQGYGYTF.

The sample holds a few counts of this clonotype. The V and J genes are TRBV10-3 and TRBJ2-5; D is unclear. Germline V lookup: CDR1 ENHRY, CDR2 SYGVKD. V was shortened by 0 bases and J by 2 bases, with 13 bases between the two germline ends. The CDR3 runs to 16 residues. Written as DNA, the CDR3 is TGTGCCATCAGTGAGTCGGCGTCACGGTTACAAGAGACCCAGTACTTC. This sequence encodes CAISESASRLQETQYF.

The gene calls are TRBV20-1 and TRBJ1-1; the D is unclear. Germline V gene data show CDR1 as DFQATT and CDR2 as SNEGSKA (reference sequence). Trimming left V 5 bases short and J 5 bases short, with 15 bases between. The CDR3 is 13 amino acids. In DNA form, the CDR3 reads TGCAGTGCTCCCCCAGCAGGTAGGACTGAAGCTTTCTTT. This translates into CSAPPAGRTEAFF.

This clonotype was seen ten or more times. Sequence at one end of the junction differs from germline and may be a read error. The chain carries TRBV5-1 and TRBJ2-7, with TRBD2 identical over 10 bases. This CDR3 region has 14 residues. The germline gives CDR1 SGHRS, CDR2 YFSETQ. Here the CDR3 reads CASSSGLAAYEQYF. The CDR3 DNA sequence: TGTGCCAGCAGCTCAGGACTAGCGGCCTACGAGCAGTACTTC.

DNA for the CDR3: TGTGCCAGCAGCGCCCCCTTCCCGGCAGGGGGGGCCACTGAAGCTTTCTTT. Translation: CASSAPFPAGGATEAFF. The rearrangement uses TRBV7-6 and TRBJ1-1; 7 bases map to TRBD1. J gave up 4 bases and V 5 bases, and 16 bases lay outside the gene matches. This CDR3 has 17 residues. CDR1 SGHVS and CDR2 FNYEAQ come from the germline V gene.